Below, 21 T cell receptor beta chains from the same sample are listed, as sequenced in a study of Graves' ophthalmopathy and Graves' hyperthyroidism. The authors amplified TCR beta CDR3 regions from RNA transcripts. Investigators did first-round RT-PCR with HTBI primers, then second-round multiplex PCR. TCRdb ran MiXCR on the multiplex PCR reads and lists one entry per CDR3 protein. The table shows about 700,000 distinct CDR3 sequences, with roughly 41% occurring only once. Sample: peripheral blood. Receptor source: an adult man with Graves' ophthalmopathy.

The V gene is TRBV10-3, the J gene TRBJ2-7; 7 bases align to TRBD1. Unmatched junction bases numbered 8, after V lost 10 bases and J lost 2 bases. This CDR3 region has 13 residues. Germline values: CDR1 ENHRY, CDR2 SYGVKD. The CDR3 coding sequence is TGTGCCAGCCGACAGGGATCCACCTACGAGCAGTACTTC. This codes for CASRQGSTYEQYF.

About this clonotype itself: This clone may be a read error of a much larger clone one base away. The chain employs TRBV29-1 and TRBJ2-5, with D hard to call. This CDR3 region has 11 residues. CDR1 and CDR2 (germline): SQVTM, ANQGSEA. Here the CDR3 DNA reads TGCAGCGTTAAAGAGCAAGAGACCCAGTACTTC. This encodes CSVKEQETQYF.

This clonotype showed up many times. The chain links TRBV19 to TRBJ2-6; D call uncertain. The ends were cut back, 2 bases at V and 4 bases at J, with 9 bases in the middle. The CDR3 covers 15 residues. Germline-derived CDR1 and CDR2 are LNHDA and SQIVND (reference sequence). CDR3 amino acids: CASSIQMPGANVLTF. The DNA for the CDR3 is TGTGCCAGTAGTATACAGATGCCCGGGGCCAACGTCCTGACTTTC. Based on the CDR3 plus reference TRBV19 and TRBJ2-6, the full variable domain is DGGITQSPKYLFRKEGQNVTLSCEQNLNHDAMYWYRQDPGQGLRLIYYSQIVNDFQKGDIAEGYSVSREKKESFPLTVTSAQKNPTAFYLCASSIQMPGANVLTFGAGSRLTVL.

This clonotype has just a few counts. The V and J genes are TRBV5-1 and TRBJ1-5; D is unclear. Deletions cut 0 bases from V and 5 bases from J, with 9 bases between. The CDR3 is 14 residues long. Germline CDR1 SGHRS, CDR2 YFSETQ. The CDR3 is CASSLGAPDQPQHF. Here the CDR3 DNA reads TGCGCCAGCAGCTTGGGGGCTCCGGATCAGCCCCAGCATTTT.

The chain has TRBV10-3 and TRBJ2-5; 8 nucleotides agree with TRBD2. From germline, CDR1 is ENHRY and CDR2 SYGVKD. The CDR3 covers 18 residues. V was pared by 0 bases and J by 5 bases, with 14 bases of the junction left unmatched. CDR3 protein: CAISESTSVGPGGETQYF. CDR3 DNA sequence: TGTGCCATCAGTGAGTCGACTAGCGTTGGGCCGGGGGGGGAGACCCAGTACTTC.

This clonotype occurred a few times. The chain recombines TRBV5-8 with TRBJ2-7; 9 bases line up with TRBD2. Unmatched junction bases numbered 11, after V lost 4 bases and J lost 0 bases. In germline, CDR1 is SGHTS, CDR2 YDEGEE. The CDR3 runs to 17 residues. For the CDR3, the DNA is TGTGCCAGCAGCCCGGACGGTGGGACTAGCCACTCCTACGAGCAGTACTTC. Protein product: CASSPDGGTSHSYEQYF.

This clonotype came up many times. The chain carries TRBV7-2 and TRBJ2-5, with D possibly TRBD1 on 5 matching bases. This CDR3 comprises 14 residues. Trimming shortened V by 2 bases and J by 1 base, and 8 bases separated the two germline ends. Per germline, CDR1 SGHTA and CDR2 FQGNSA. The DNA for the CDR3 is TGTGCCAGCAGCTTACGTCAGGGCCAAGAGACCCAGTACTTC. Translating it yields CASSLRQGQETQYF.

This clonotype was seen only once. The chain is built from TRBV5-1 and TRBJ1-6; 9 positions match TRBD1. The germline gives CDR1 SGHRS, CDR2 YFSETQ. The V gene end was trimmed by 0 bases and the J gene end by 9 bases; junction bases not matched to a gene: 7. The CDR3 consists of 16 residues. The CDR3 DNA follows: TGCGCCAGCAGCTTGGAGGGACAGGGAATTGGTTCACCCCTCCACTTT. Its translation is CASSLEGQGIGSPLHF.

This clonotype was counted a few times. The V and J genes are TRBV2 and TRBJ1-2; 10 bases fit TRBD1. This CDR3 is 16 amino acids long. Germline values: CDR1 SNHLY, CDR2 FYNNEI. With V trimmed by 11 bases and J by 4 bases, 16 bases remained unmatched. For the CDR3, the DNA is TGTGCCTCCTACCGGGACAGGGGCTTGTCCGGCTATGGCTACACCTTC. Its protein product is CASYRDRGLSGYGYTF.

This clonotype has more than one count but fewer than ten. The CDR3 DNA follows: TGTGCCAGCAGACCTCTACAGGGGGTCCTGAACACTGAAGCTTTCTTT. It is translated as CASRPLQGVLNTEAFF. This rearrangement joins TRBV10-3 to TRBJ1-1, with 8 bases identical to TRBD1. This CDR3 comprises 16 residues. The germline gives CDR1 ENHRY, CDR2 SYGVKD. Trimming took 10 bases from V and 0 from J; bases not matched to a gene: 13.

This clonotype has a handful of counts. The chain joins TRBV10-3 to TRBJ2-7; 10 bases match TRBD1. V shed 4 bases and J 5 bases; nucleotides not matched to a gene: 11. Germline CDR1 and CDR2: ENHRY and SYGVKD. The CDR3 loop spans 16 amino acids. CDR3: CAISGQDRGLLNEQYF. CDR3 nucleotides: TGTGCCATCAGTGGACAAGACAGGGGGCTCCTCAACGAGCAGTACTTC.

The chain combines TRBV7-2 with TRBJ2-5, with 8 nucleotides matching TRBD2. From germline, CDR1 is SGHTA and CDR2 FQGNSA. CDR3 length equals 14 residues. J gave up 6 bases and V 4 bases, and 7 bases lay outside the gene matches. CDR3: CASSSFSGSQTQYF. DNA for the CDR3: TGTGCCAGCAGCTCATTCAGCGGGAGCCAGACCCAGTACTTC.

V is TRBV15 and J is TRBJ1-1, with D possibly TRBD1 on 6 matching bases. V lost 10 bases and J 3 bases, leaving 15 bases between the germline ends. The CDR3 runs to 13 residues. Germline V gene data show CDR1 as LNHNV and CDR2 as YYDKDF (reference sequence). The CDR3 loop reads CASRVGAYTEAFF. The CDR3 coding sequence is TGTGCCAGCAGGGTGGGGGCGTACACTGAAGCTTTCTTT. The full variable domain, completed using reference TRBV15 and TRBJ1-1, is DAMVIQNPRYQVTQFGKPVTLSCSQTLNHNVMYWYQQKSSQAPKLLFHYYDKDFNNEADTPDNFQSRRPNTSFCFLDIRSPGLGDTAMYLCASRVGAYTEAFFGQGTRLTVV.

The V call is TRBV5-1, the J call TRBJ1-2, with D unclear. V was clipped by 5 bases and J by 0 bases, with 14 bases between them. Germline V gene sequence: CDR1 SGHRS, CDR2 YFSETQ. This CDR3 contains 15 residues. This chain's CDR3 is CASSSTSSANYGYTF. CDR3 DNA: TGCGCCAGCAGTAGCACATCATCGGCTAACTATGGCTACACCTTC. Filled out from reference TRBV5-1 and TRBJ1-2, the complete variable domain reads KAGVTQTPRYLIKTRGQQVTLSCSPISGHRSVSWYQQTPGQGLQFLFEYFSETQRNKGNFPGRFSGRQFSNSRSEMNVSTLELGDSALYLCASSSTSSANYGYTFGSGTRLTVV.

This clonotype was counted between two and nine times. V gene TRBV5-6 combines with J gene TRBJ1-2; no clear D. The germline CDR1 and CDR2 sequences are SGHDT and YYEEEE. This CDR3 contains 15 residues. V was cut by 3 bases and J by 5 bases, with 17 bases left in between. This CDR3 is CASSWIGRTGYGYTF. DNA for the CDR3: TGTGCCAGCAGCTGGATTGGGAGGACTGGTTATGGCTACACCTTC.

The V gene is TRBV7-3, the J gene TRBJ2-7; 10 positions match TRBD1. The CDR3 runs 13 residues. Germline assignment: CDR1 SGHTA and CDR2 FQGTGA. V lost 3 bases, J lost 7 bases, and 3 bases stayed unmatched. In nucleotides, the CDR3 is TGTGCCAGCAGCTTCGACAGGGGGCAGGAGCAGTACTTC. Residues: CASSFDRGQEQYF.

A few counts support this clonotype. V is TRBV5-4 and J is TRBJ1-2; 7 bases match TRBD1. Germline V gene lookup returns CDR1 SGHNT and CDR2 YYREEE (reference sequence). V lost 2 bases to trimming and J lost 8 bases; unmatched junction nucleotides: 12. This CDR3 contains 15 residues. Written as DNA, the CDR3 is TGTGCCAGCAGCTTACTCCGGGACAGACTTTGGGGCTACACCTTC. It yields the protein CASSLLRDRLWGYTF.

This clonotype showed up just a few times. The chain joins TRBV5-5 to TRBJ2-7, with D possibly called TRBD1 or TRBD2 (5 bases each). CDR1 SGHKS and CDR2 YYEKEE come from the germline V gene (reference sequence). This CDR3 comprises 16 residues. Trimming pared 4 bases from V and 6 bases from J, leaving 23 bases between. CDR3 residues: CASSPGTGSSFGEQYF. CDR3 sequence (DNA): TGTGCCAGCAGCCCCGGGACGGGCAGTTCTTTCGGCGAGCAGTACTTC.

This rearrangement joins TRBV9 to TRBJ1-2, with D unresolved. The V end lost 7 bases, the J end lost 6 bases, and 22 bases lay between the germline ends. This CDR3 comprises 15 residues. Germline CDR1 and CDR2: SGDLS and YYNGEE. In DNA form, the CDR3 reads TGTGCCAGCTCACCCGAGGGATCCCGGACTCATGGCTACACCTTC. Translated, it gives CASSPEGSRTHGYTF.

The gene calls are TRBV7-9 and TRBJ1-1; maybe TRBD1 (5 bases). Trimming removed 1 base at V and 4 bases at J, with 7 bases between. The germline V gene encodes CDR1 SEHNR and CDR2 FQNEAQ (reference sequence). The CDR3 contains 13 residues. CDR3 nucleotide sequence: TGTGCCAGCAGCTTAGTGGGGGTCACTGAAGCTTTCTTT. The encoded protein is CASSLVGVTEAFF. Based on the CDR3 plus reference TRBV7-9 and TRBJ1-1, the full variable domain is DTGVSQNPRHKITKRGQNVTFRCDPISEHNRLYWYRQTLGQGPEFLTYFQNEAQLEKSRLLSDRFSAERPKGSFSTLEIQRTEQGDSAMYLCASSLVGVTEAFFGQGTRLTVV.

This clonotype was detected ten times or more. CDR3 amino acids: CASSLYPGNYGYTF. The CDR3 nucleotides read TGTGCCAGCAGCTTATATCCGGGAAACTATGGCTACACCTTC. The chain employs TRBV7-3 and TRBJ1-2; no definite D call. CDR1 is SGHTA, CDR2 FQGTGA, per germline. The V gene lost 2 bases and the J gene lost 2 bases, with 9 bases spanning the gap. There are 14 residues in the CDR3.